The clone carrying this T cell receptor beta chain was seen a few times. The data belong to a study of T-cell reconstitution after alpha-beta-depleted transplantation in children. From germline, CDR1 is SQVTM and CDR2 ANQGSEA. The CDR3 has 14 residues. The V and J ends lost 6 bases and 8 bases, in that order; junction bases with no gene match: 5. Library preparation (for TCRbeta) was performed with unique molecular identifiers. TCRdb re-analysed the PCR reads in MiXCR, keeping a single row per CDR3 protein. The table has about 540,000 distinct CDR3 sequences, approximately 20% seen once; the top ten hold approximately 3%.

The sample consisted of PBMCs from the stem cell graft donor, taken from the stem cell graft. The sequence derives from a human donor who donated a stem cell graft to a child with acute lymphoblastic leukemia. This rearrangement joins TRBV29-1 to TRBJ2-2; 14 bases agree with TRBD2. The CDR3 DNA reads TGCAGCGTGGCCGGGACTAGCGGGGGAGGGGAGCTGTTTTTT. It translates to CSVAGTSGGGELFF.